The 23 T cell receptor beta chains in this list originate from one sample, sequenced in a study of blood T cells in healthy people across ages. Alongside a J-beta primer mix, a sample-barcoded 5' primer served in a second PCR lasting roughly 6 to 12 cycles. TCRdb reprocessed the 5' RACE reads via MiXCR and lists one record per CDR3 protein. This repertoire shows 550,000 to 600,000 distinct CDR3 sequences, 27% found once; its top ten account for approximately 18%. Input material: blood. The receptors come from a woman between 70 and 85 years old in good health.

The chain combines TRBV12-3 or TRBV12-4 with TRBJ1-2, with D possibly being TRBD1 (5 bases). V was pared by 4 bases and J by 5 bases, with 14 bases between. The CDR3 covers 14 residues. CDR3 DNA sequence: TGTGCCAGCAGTTCCGGGACCCGGGGGTATGGCTACACCTTC. It encodes CASSSGTRGYGYTF.

The chain joins TRBV4-3 to TRBJ2-7; D is undetermined. Germline assignment: CDR1 LGHNA and CDR2 YSLEER. CDR3 size: 16 residues. Trimming removed 0 bases at V and 7 bases at J, with 19 bases between. In DNA form, the CDR3 reads TGCGCCAGCAGCCAAGATATAGAGGCTCGGCCTCGGGAGCAGTACTTC. Translation gives CASSQDIEARPREQYF.

V usage is TRBV6-2 or TRBV6-3 and J usage is TRBJ2-4; perhaps D is TRBD1 or TRBD2 (5 bases each). V was shortened by 2 bases and J by 6 bases, with 17 bases between the two germline ends. The CDR3 has 16 residues. Germline V gene sequence: CDR1 MNHEY, CDR2 SVGEGT. CDR3: CASSYTRGSPGNIQYF. The CDR3 region has the DNA TGTGCCAGCAGTTACACACGGGGCTCTCCGGGAAACATTCAGTACTTC.

This sequence joins TRBV9 and TRBJ2-2; D uncertain. The CDR3 spans 16 residues. Germline CDR1 SGDLS, CDR2 YYNGEE. With 3 bases removed from V and 4 bases from J, the gap between germline ends came to 16 bases. CDR3 sequence (DNA): TGTGCCAGCAGCGCCCAATCGACCCGGTCCACCGGGGAGCTGTTTTTT. Protein: CASSAQSTRSTGELFF. The full variable domain, in which reference TRBV9 and TRBJ2-2 provide the parts outside the CDR3, is DSGVTQTPKHLITATGQRVTLRCSPRSGDLSVYWYQQSLDQGLQFLIQYYNGEERAKGNILERFSAQQFPDLHSELNLSSLELGDSALYFCASSAQSTRSTGELFFGEGSRLTVL.

The genes are TRBV2 and TRBJ2-1; 9 bases align to TRBD1. The assigned J gene may be wrong: the sequence end matches TRBJ2-5 better. The CDR3 covers 15 residues. Germline CDR1 SNHLY, CDR2 FYNNEI. DNA of the CDR3: TGTGCCAGCTCCACAGGGGGCGCGAGTTCAGAGACCCAGTACTTC. Its translation: CASSTGGASSETQYF.

This clonotype has a handful of counts. The J gene is TRBJ1-4, the V gene TRBV2; no clear D. V dropped 4 bases and J dropped 10 bases, with 10 bases sitting between them. Germline V CDR1 and CDR2: SNHLY, FYNNEI. The CDR3 spans 12 residues. The CDR3 DNA reads TGTGCCAGCAGTGTTCCGGTAGCAAAACTGTTTTTT. It codes for CASSVPVAKLFF.

This clonotype was seen more than once but under ten times. DNA of the CDR3: TGTGCCAGCAGCTTAGGGCAAGGATCCGGGGAGCTGTTTTTT. It codes for CASSLGQGSGELFF. This chain uses TRBV7-8 with TRBJ2-2; the D is unclear. The V gene's germline CDR1 is SGHVS and CDR2 FQNEAQ. V lost 1 base and J lost 6, with 9 bases in between. This CDR3 has 14 amino acids.

This clonotype occurred a few times. The rearrangement links TRBV5-1 to TRBJ2-5, with D unclear. The end of the DNA aligns better with TRBJ2-1, so the J call may be wrong. There are 12 residues in the CDR3. CDR1 and CDR2 from the germline V gene are SGHRS and YFSETQ. The CDR3 DNA reads TGCGCCAGCAGCTTGGGTAGATTAGAGCAGTTCTTC. Translating it yields CASSLGRLEQFF.

This clonotype was found a few times. The chain joins TRBV7-2 to TRBJ2-1; D is unclear. With 0 bases removed from V and 4 bases from J, the gap between germline ends came to 10 bases. Germline V CDR1 and CDR2: SGHTA, FQGNSA. The CDR3 is 15 residues long. This chain's CDR3 is CASSLAFLPYNEQFF. CDR3 DNA: TGTGCCAGCAGCTTAGCCTTCTTACCTTACAATGAGCAGTTCTTC.

The CDR3 reads CASSEGSKGANEQFF. CDR3 nucleotide sequence: TGCGCCAGCTCGGAAGGGAGTAAAGGGGCGAATGAGCAGTTCTTC. The chain combines TRBV5-1 with TRBJ2-1; D possibly matches TRBD1 or TRBD2 (5 bases each). CDR1 SGHRS and CDR2 YFSETQ come from the germline V gene. This CDR3 has 15 amino acids. Trimming shortened V by 7 bases and J by 7 bases, and 21 bases separated the two germline ends.

This clonotype was counted only a few times. The chain joins TRBV20-1 to TRBJ2-5, with D uncertain. This CDR3 contains 14 residues. Germline V gene lookup returns CDR1 DFQATT and CDR2 SNEGSKA (reference sequence). Trimming stripped 3 bases from V and 2 bases from J, with 13 bases between. The CDR3 sequence: CSASRENDQETQYF. DNA for the CDR3: TGCAGTGCTAGTCGCGAGAACGATCAAGAGACCCAGTACTTC.

The chain carries TRBV19 and TRBJ2-5; the D gene is possibly TRBD1 (5 bases). The ends were cut back, 3 bases at V and 6 bases at J, with 17 bases in the middle. Per germline, CDR1 LNHDA and CDR2 SQIVND (reference sequence). The CDR3 is made up of 15 amino acids. CDR3: CASSISLAGIQTQYF. CDR3 DNA sequence: TGTGCCAGTAGTATCAGCTTGGCAGGGATACAGACCCAGTACTTC. Full variable domain (remainder filled in from reference TRBV19 and TRBJ2-5): DGGITQSPKYLFRKEGQNVTLSCEQNLNHDAMYWYRQDPGQGLRLIYYSQIVNDFQKGDIAEGYSVSREKKESFPLTVTSAQKNPTAFYLCASSISLAGIQTQYFGPGTRLLVL.

This clonotype has only a few counts. J is TRBJ2-7 and V is TRBV20-1; 9 bases fit TRBD1. The CDR3 covers 13 residues. Trimming at V came to 5 bases and at J to 2 bases, leaving 4 bases not matched to a gene. In germline, CDR1 is DFQATT, CDR2 SNEGSKA (reference sequence). The CDR3 DNA sequence: TGCAGTGCTCCCGGGACAGGGACCTACGAGCAGTACTTC. The encoded protein is CSAPGTGTYEQYF.

The chain couples TRBV10-3 to TRBJ2-5; 11 bases agree with TRBD2. The J call is in doubt because the DNA end fits TRBJ2-7 better. The germline V gene has CDR1 ENHRY and CDR2 SYGVKD. CDR3 length equals 15 residues. CDR3 protein: CAISETSGGAYEQYF. CDR3 bases: TGTGCCATCAGTGAAACTAGCGGGGGAGCCTACGAGCAGTACTTC.

This clonotype showed up just a few times. V gene TRBV28 combines with J gene TRBJ1-3; D gene uncertain. The CDR3 covers 16 residues. Deletions cut 6 bases from V and 2 bases from J, with 17 bases between. From germline, CDR1 is MDHEN and CDR2 SYDVKM. In nucleotides, the CDR3 is TGTGCCAGCAGCCCTGTCCCGTTGTCACCTGGAAACACCATATATTTT. Protein product: CASSPVPLSPGNTIYF.

The chain uses TRBV5-1 and TRBJ2-3; D perhaps matches TRBD1 (6 bases). The CDR3 loop spans 16 amino acids. CDR1 and CDR2 from the germline V gene are SGHRS and YFSETQ. V was cut by 2 bases and J by 0 bases, with 13 bases left in between. CDR3 protein: CASSFGTLASTDTQYF. The CDR3 DNA follows: TGCGCCAGCAGCTTCGGGACACTGGCTAGCACAGATACGCAGTATTTT.

The V gene is TRBV5-6, the J gene TRBJ2-1; 8 bases are shared with TRBD1. With V trimmed by 3 bases and J by 0 bases, 5 bases remained unmatched. The germline V gene encodes CDR1 SGHDT and CDR2 YYEEEE. The CDR3 has 16 amino acids. Here the CDR3 DNA reads TGTGCCAGCAGCTATTGGACAGGGAGCTCCTACAATGAGCAGTTCTTC. Its translation is CASSYWTGSSYNEQFF.

This chain links TRBV5-1 with TRBJ1-1, with a possible D match to TRBD1 (6 bases). The CDR3 length is 15 residues. The V gene lost 4 bases and the J gene lost 4 bases, with 17 bases spanning the gap. The V gene's germline CDR1 is SGHRS and CDR2 YFSETQ. For the CDR3, the DNA is TGCGCCAGCAGCACAACGGTAGAAGGGGGCACTGAAGCTTTCTTT. It yields the protein CASSTTVEGGTEAFF. Combining the CDR3 with reference TRBV5-1 and TRBJ1-1 gives the whole variable domain KAGVTQTPRYLIKTRGQQVTLSCSPISGHRSVSWYQQTPGQGLQFLFEYFSETQRNKGNFPGRFSGRQFSNSRSEMNVSTLELGDSALYLCASSTTVEGGTEAFFGQGTRLTVV.

The chain has TRBV5-1 and TRBJ2-4, with D perhaps TRBD1 or TRBD2 (5 bases each). The V and J ends lost 1 base and 6 bases respectively, with 11 bases between them. Germline assignment: CDR1 SGHRS and CDR2 YFSETQ. The CDR3 is 14 residues long. CDR3 region: CASSLSERGNIQYF. CDR3 in DNA: TGCGCCAGCAGCTTGTCAGAGAGGGGAAACATTCAGTACTTC.

The gene calls are TRBV7-9 and TRBJ1-2; 7 nucleotides align to TRBD1. CDR1 and CDR2 from the germline V gene are SEHNR and FQNEAQ (reference sequence). This CDR3 is built from 17 residues. The V and J ends lost 4 bases and 0 bases, in that order; junction bases with no gene match: 11. CDR3 DNA sequence: TGTGCCAGCAGCTCACTCCCTGGGACAGCCTCTAACTATGGCTACACCTTC. Translated: CASSSLPGTASNYGYTF.

V usage is TRBV7-9 and J usage is TRBJ2-5, with D tentatively TRBD1 or TRBD2 (5 bases each). The J call may be incorrect, as the DNA end agrees better with TRBJ2-1. Germline values: CDR1 SEHNR, CDR2 FQNEAQ (reference sequence). The CDR3 has 13 amino acids. CDR3 region: CASSLGGVDEQFF. Here the CDR3 DNA reads TGTGCCAGCAGCTTAGGAGGGGTCGATGAGCAGTTCTTC.

The chain links TRBV11-3 to TRBJ2-1; 9 bases are shared with TRBD2. Germline CDR1 reads SGHNT; CDR2 reads YENEEA. V was clipped by 5 bases and J by 7 bases; unmatched bases: 6. The CDR3 is 14 amino acids. CDR3 amino acids: CASSLSGGKNEQFF. The CDR3 DNA follows: TGTGCCAGCAGCCTTAGCGGGGGCAAGAATGAGCAGTTCTTC.

Only a few counts were recorded for this clonotype. The chain has TRBV12-3 or TRBV12-4 and TRBJ1-5, with 9 bases aligning to TRBD1. After removal of 7 bases from V and 7 bases from J, the junction contained 11 bases not matched to a gene. CDR3 length: 15 residues. This CDR3 reads CASMAGQGWGQPQHF. The CDR3 DNA follows: TGTGCCAGCATGGCGGGACAGGGTTGGGGACAGCCCCAGCATTTT.